This T cell receptor (beta chain) was captured by sequencing in a study of control samples from healthy donors and cancer patients (TCRdb year 2020). The library relied on the immunoSEQ multiplex PCR assay. The table was pulled from immuneACCESS by TCRdb, which kept in-frame rearrangements only. Such tables lose some clones; where checked, under half of the loss comes from unresolved V genes, and the rest has no known cause. This sample comprises about 120,000 clones, more than 75% of them detected only once. The ten top clones hold roughly 12% of the sample. Trimmed from V: 7 bases; trimmed from J: 5 bases; junction bases lacking a gene match: 7. The CDR3, cysteine through phenylalanine, is 13 amino acids long. Only the CDR3 DNA stays, 39 bases, in frame from base 1. As encoded in the germline V gene, CDR1 is SGHNT while CDR2 is YENEEA. A remark on this clone: It lacks a known antigen. One base away there is no much larger clone; base qualities are not given.

This TCR was recovered from a man between 25 and 39 years old in good health. Sequenced input: blood. The chain was built from TRBV11-3 and TRBJ1-1, and TRBD1 matches 7 of the central bases. The sequenced DNA: TGTGCCAGCACCCTGACAGGGAGGACTGAAGCTTTCTTT. This is translated as CASTLTGRTEAFF.